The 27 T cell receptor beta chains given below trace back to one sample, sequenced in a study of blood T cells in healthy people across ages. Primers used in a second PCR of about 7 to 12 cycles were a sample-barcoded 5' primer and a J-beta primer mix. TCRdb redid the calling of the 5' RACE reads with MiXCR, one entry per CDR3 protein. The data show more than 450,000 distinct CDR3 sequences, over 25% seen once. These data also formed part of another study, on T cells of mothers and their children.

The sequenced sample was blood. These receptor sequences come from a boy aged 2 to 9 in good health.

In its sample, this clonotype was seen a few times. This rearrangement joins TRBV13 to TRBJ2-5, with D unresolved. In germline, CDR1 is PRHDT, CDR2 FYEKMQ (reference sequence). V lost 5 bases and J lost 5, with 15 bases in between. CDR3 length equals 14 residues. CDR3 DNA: TGTGCCAGCAGCACCCCTCTACGCGGCGAGACCCAGTACTTC. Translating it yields CASSTPLRGETQYF.

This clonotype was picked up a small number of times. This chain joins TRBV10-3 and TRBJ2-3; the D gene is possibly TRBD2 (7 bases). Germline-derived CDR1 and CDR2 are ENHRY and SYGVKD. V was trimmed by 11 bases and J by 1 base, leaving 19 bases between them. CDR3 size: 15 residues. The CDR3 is CAAAPGGTGTDTQYF. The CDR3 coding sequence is TGTGCCGCCGCTCCGGGGGGCACCGGCACAGATACGCAGTATTTT.

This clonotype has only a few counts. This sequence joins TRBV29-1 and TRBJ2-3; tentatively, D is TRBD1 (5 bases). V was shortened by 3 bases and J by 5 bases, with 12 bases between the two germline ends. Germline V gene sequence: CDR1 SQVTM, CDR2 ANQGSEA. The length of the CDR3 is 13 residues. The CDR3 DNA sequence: TGCAGCGTTGAGGGCCCCACAGGAGATACGCAGTATTTT. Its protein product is CSVEGPTGDTQYF.

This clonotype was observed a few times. The CDR3 loop is CASSVRFDTEAFF. CDR3 bases: TGTGCCAGCAGCGTCAGATTCGACACTGAAGCTTTCTTT. The rearrangement uses TRBV6-5 and TRBJ1-1; D is unclear. The CDR3 consists of 13 residues. Trimming shortened V by 6 bases and J by 3 bases, and 11 bases separated the two germline ends. CDR1 MNHEY and CDR2 SVGAGI come from the germline V gene.

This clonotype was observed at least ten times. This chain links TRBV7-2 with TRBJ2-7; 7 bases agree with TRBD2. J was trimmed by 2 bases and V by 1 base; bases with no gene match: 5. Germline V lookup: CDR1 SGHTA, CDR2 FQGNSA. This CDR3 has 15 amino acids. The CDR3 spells CASSLDRGRAYEQYF. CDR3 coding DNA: TGTGCCAGCAGCTTAGATCGGGGGAGGGCCTACGAGCAGTACTTC. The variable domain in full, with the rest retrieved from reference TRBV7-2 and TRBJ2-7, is GAGVSQSPSNKVTEKGKDVELRCDPISGHTALYWYRQSLGQGLEFLIYFQGNSAPDKSGLPSDRFSAERTGGSVSTLTIQRTQQEDSAVYLCASSLDRGRAYEQYFGPGTRLTVT.

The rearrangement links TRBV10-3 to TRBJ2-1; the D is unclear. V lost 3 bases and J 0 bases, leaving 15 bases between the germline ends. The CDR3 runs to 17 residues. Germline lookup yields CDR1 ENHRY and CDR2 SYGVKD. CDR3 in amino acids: CAISDLGGSSSYNEQFF. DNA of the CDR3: TGTGCCATCAGTGACCTAGGTGGGTCAAGCTCCTACAATGAGCAGTTCTTC.

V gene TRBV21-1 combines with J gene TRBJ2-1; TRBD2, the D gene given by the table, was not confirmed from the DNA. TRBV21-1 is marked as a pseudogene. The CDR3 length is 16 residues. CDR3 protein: CASSKVGREGGFEQFF. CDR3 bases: TGTGCCAGCAGCAAAGTCGGGCGGGAGGGTGGTTTTGAGCAGTTCTTC.

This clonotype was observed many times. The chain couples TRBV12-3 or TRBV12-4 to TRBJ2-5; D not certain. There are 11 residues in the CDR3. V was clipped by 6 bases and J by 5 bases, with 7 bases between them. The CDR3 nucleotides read TGTGCCAGCAGCTTTGCGGAGACCCAGTACTTC. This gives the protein CASSFAETQYF.

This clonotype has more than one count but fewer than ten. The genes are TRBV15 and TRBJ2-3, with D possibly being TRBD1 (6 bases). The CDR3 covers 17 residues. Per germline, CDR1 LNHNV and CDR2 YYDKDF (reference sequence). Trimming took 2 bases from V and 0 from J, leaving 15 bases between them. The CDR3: CATSRSLTGPSTDTQYF. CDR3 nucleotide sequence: TGTGCCACCAGCAGATCCCTGACAGGCCCTAGCACAGATACGCAGTATTTT.

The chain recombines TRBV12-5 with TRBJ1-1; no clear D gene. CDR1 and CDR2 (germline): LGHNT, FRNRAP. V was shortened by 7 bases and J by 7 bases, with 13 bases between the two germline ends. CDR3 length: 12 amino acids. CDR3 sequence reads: CASAPGLGEAFF. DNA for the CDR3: TGTGCTAGTGCACCGGGGTTGGGTGAAGCTTTCTTT.

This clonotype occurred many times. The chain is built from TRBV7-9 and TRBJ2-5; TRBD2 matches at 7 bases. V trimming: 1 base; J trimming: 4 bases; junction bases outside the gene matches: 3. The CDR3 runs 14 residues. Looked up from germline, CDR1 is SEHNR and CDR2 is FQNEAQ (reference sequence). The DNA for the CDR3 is TGTGCCAGCAGCTTAGGCGGCGGGGGAGAGACCCAGTACTTC. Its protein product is CASSLGGGGETQYF. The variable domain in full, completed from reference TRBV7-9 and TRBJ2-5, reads DTGVSQNPRHKITKRGQNVTFRCDPISEHNRLYWYRQTLGQGPEFLTYFQNEAQLEKSRLLSDRFSAERPKGSFSTLEIQRTEQGDSAMYLCASSLGGGGETQYFGPGTRLLVL.

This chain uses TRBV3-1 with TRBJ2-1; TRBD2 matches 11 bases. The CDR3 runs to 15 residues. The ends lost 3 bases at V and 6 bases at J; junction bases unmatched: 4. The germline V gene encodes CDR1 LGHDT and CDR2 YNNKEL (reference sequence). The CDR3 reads CASSQVSGRVNEQFF. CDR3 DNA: TGTGCCAGCAGCCAGGTTAGCGGGAGGGTCAATGAGCAGTTCTTC.

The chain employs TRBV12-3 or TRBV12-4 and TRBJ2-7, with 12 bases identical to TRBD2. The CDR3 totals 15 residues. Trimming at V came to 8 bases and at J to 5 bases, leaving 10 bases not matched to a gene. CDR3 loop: CASYTRLAGVHEQYF. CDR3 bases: TGTGCCAGCTACACCCGACTAGCGGGAGTCCACGAGCAGTACTTC.

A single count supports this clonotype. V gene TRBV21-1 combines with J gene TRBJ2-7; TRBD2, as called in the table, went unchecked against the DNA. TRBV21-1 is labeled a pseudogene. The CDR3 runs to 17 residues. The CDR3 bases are TGTGCCAGCAGCAAAGCGGGTTTAGCCGGAGGCGGCTACGAGCAGTACTTC. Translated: CASSKAGLAGGGYEQYF.

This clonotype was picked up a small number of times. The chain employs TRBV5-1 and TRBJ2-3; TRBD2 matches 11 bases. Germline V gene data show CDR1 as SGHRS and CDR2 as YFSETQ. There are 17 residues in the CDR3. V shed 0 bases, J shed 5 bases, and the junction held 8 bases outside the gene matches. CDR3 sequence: CASSLGFSGRAIDTQYF. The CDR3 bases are TGCGCCAGCAGCTTGGGATTTAGCGGGAGGGCCATAGATACGCAGTATTTT.

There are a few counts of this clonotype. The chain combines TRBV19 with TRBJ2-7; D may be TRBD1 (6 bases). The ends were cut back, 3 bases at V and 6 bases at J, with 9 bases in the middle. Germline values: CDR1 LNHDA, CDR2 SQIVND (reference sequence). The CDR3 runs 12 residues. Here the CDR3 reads CASSIEGGEQYF. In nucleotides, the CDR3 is TGTGCCAGTAGTATCGAAGGGGGCGAGCAGTACTTC.

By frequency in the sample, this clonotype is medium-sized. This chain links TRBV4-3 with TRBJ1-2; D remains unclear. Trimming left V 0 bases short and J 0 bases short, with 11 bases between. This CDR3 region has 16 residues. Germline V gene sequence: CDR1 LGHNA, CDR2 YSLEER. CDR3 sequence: CASSQESGFTNYGYTF. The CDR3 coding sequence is TGCGCCAGCAGCCAAGAATCCGGCTTTACTAACTATGGCTACACCTTC.

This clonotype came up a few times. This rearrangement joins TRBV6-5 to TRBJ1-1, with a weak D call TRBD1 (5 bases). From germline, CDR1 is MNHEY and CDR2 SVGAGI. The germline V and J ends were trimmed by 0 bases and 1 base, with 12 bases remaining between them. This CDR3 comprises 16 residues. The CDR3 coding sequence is TGTGCCAGCAGTTACTCGAAAAGACAGTGGAACACTGAAGCTTTCTTT. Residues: CASSYSKRQWNTEAFF.

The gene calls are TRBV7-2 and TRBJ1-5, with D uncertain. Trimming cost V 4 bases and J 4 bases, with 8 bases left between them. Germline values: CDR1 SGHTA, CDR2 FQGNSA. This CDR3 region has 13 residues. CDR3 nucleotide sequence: TGTGCCAGCAGCTCAATGTGGAATCAGCCCCAGCATTTT. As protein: CASSSMWNQPQHF. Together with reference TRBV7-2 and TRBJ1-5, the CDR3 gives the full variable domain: GAGVSQSPSNKVTEKGKDVELRCDPISGHTALYWYRQSLGQGLEFLIYFQGNSAPDKSGLPSDRFSAERTGGSVSTLTIQRTQQEDSAVYLCASSSMWNQPQHFGDGTRLSIL.

The CDR3 DNA follows: TGTGCCAGCAGCTTAGATGGGGAGGACAATCAGCCCCAGCATTTT. Protein: CASSLDGEDNQPQHF. V is TRBV7-8 and J is TRBJ1-5; no definite D call. There are 15 residues in the CDR3. V was pared by 1 base and J by 3 bases, with 10 bases between. Germline CDR1 is SGHVS and CDR2 is FQNEAQ.

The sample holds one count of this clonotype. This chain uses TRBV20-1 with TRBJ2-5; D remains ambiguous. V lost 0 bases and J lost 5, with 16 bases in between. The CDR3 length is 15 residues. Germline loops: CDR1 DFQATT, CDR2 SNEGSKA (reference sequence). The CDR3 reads CSARDPTGSIETQYF. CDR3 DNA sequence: TGCAGTGCTAGAGATCCAACGGGTTCGATCGAGACCCAGTACTTC.

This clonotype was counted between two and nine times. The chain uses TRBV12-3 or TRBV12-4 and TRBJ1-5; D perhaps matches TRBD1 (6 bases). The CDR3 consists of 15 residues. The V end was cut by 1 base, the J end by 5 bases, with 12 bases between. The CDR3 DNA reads TGTGCCAGCAGTTTAGTGGGGGCCCTGGATCAGCCCCAGCATTTT. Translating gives CASSLVGALDQPQHF.

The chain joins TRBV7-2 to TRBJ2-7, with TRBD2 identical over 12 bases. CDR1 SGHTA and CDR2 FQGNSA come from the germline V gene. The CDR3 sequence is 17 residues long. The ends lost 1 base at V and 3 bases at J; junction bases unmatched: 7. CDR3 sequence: CASSLGLAGDGLYEQYF. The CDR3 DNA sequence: TGTGCCAGCAGCTTAGGACTAGCGGGAGACGGGCTCTACGAGCAGTACTTC.

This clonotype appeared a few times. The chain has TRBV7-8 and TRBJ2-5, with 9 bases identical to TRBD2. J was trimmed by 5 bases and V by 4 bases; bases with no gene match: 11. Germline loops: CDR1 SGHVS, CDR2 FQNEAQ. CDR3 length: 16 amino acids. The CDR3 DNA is TGTGCCAGCAGCTCCGTTATTAGCGGGAGCGGGGAGACCCAGTACTTC. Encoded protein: CASSSVISGSGETQYF.

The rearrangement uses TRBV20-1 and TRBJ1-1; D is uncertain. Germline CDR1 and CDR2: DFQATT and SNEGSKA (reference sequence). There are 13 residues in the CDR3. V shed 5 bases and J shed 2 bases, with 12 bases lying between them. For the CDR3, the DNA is TGCAGTGCTGCCCAAGGCTCTAACACTGAAGCTTTCTTT. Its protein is CSAAQGSNTEAFF.

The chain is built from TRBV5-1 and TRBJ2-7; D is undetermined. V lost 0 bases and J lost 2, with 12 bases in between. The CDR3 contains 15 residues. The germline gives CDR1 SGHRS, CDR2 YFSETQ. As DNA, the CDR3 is TGCGCCAGCAGCTTGGGTCAGACGGGCACCTACGAGCAGTACTTC. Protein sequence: CASSLGQTGTYEQYF.

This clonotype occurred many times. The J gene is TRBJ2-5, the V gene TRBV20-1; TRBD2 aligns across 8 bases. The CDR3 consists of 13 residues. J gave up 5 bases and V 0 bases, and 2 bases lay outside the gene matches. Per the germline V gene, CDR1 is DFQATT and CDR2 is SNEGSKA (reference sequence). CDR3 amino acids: CSARDGGAETQYF. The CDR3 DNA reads TGCAGTGCTAGAGACGGGGGGGCGGAGACCCAGTACTTC.